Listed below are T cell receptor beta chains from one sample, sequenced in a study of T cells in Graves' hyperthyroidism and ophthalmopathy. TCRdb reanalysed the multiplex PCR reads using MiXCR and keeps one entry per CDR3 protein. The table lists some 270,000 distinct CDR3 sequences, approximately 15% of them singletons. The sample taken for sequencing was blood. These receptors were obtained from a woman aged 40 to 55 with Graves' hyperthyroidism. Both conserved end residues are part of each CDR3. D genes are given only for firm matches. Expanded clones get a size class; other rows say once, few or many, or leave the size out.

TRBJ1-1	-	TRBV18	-	TGTGCCAGCTCACAGGGACCTCGGCTGGACACTGAAGCTTTCTTT	CASSQGPRLDTEAFF
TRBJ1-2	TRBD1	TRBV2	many	TGTGCCAGCAAACGATCGACAGGGGGTGGCTACACCTTC	CASKRSTGGGYTF
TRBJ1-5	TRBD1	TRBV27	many	TGTGCCAGCAGTTTAACCACGATACAGGGGGTGGTCAATCAGCCCCAGCATTTT	CASSLTTIQGVVNQPQHF
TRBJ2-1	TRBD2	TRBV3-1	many	TGTGCCAGCAGCCAAGGGATAGGGGGACTAGTCCACAATGAGCAGTTCTTC	CASSQGIGGLVHNEQFF
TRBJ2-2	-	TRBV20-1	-	TGCAGTGCTAGTTTGGGCTGGGGCGGGGAGCTGTTTTTT	CSASLGWGGELFF
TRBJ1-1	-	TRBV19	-	TGTGCCAGTAGTATTAGAGTACCCTGGGCTGAAGCTTTCTTT	CASSIRVPWAEAFF
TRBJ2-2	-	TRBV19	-	TGTGCCAGTAGTGTCACAGGCACCGGGGAGCTGTTTTTT	CASSVTGTGELFF
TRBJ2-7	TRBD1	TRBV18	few	TGTGCCAGCCTACCGGGACAGGGCAACTACGAGCAGTACTTC	CASLPGQGNYEQYF
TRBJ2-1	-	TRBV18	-	TGTGCCAGCTCACCACAGGGCTCGGGGATTGGAGGTGAGCAGTTCTTC	CASSPQGSGIGGEQFF
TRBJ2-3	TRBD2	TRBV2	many	TGTGCCAGCAAAAGCGGGAGGGCCACAGATACGCAGTATTTT	CASKSGRATDTQYF
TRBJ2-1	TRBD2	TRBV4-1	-	TGCGCCAGCAGCCAAGTCCCTCTGGCCCTAGCGGTAAATGAGCAGTTCTTC	CASSQVPLALAVNEQFF
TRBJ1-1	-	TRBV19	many	TGTGCCAGTAGTATGACAGGAGACACTGAAGCTTTCTTT	CASSMTGDTEAFF
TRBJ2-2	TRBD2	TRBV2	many	TGTGCCAGCAGGAGGACTAGCGGCAACACCGGGGAGCTGTTTTTT	CASRRTSGNTGELFF
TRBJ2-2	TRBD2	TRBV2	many	TGTGCCGGCTTAACGGGAGGGCCGCCCGGGGAGCTGTTTTTT	CAGLTGGPPGELFF
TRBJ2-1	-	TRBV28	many	TGTGCCAGTGCCCTGGATGAGCAGTTCTTC	CASALDEQFF
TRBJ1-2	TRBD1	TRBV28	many	TGTGCCAGCAGTTTCCCATGGGGACAGGGAAACTATGGCTACACCTTC	CASSFPWGQGNYGYTF
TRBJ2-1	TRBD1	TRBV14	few	TGTGCCAGCGGTATAAACAGGGGACCCTACAATGAGCAGTTCTTC	CASGINRGPYNEQFF
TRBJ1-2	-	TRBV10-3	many	TGTGCCTCCCGGGACGAAATTCCGGGCTACACCTTC	CASRDEIPGYTF
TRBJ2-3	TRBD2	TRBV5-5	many	TGTGCCAGCAGTTATACTAGCGGAACAGATACGCAGTATTTT	CASSYTSGTDTQYF
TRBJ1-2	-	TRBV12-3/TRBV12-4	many	-	CASRSGTVLRGYTF
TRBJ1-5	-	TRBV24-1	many	TGTGCCACCAGTGATTTATTGGAGTTCGGGCAGGCCAATCAGCCCCAGCATTTT	CATSDLLEFGQANQPQHF
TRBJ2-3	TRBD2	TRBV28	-	TGTGCCAGCAGTTTACTTAGCGGGTTGACAGATACGCAGTATTTT	CASSLLSGLTDTQYF
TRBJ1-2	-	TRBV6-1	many	TGTGCCAGCAGGCCTACCATCGGCTATGGCTACACCTTC	CASRPTIGYGYTF
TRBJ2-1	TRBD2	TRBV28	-	TGTGCCAGCAGTATGGTAGCGGGAGGATATTACAATGAGCAGTTCTTC	CASSMVAGGYYNEQFF
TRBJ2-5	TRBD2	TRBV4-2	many	TGTGCCAGCAGCGCCCCTCTAGCGGGAGTTTTAGAGACCCAGTACTTC	CASSAPLAGVLETQYF
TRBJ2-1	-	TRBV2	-	TGTGCCAGCAGTATACAGGGTTTTGAGCAGTTCTTC	CASSIQGFEQFF
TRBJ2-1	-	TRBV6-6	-	TGTGCCAGCAGTTACCCCCCGGGTGAGCAGTTCTTC	CASSYPPGEQFF
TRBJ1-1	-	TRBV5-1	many	TGCGCCAGCAGCTTGGCCCAGGGAAGTACTGAAGCTTTCTTT	CASSLAQGSTEAFF
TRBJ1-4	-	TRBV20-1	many	TGCAGTGCTAGAGAATCGGGGATATCTAATGAAAAACTGTTTTTT	CSARESGISNEKLFF
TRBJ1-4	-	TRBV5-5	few	TGTGCCAGCAGCTCCTCTTTGGTCCCGCAGGGGAATGAAAAACTGTTTTTT	CASSSSLVPQGNEKLFF
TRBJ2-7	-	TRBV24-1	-	TGTGCCACCAAAGAGGGGGATTCGTCCTACGAGCAGTACTTC	CATKEGDSSYEQYF
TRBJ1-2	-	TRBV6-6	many	TGTGCCAGCAGTTACTCGGGCGGGACCTATGGCTACACCTTC	CASSYSGGTYGYTF
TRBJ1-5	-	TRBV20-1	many	TGCAGTGCTACTACGACCGGGATGAGGAATCAGCCCCAGCATTTT	CSATTTGMRNQPQHF
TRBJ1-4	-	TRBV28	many	TGTGCCAGCAGTTTCGGCGGTGGTGAAAAACTGTTTTTT	CASSFGGGEKLFF
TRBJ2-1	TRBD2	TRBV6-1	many	TGTGCCAGCAGTGACCCAACTGGTGCTAGCGGGAGATTCGATGAGCAGTTCTTC	CASSDPTGASGRFDEQFF
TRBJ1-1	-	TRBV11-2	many	TGTGCCAGCAGCCGAATGAACACTGAAGCTTTCTTT	CASSRMNTEAFF
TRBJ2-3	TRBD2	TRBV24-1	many	TGTGCCACCAGTGACCTGATAAGCGGGAGTGACTCAGATACGCAGTATTTT	CATSDLISGSDSDTQYF
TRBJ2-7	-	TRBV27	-	TGTGCCAGCGGGACCCTTGGACTTCCGTACGAGCAGTACTTC	CASGTLGLPYEQYF
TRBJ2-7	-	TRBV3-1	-	TGTGCCAGCAGCCAAGGGTCTTCCTCGGGGGAGCAGTACTTC	CASSQGSSSGEQYF
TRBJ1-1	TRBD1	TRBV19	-	TGTGCCAGTTCCCATAGGACAGGGGCTGGGAACACTGAAGCTTTCTTT	CASSHRTGAGNTEAFF
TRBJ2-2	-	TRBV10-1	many	TGCGCCAGCAGTGAGCAGGGGTCCTTCACCGGGGAGCTGTTTTTT	CASSEQGSFTGELFF
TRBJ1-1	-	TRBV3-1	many	TGTGCCAGCAGCCCCTGGGGGGAGAACACTGAAGCTTTCTTT	CASSPWGENTEAFF
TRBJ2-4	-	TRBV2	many	TGTGCCAGCAGCGAGACTACGGACATTCAGTACTTC	CASSETTDIQYF
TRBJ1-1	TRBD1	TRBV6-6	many	TGTGCCAGCAGTTACTCGGGACAGGGGACTGAAGCTTTCTTT	CASSYSGQGTEAFF
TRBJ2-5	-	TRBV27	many	TGTGCCAGCAGCCCCTCGTACCAAGAGACCCAGTACTTC	CASSPSYQETQYF
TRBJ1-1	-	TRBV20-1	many	TGCAGTGCTAGAGTGAGGGGTCGTAGCACTGAAGCTTTCTTT	CSARVRGRSTEAFF
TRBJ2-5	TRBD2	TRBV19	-	TGTGCCAGCCCAGGCCCACCCTCGGGGGGAAGTGAGACCCAGTACTTC	CASPGPPSGGSETQYF
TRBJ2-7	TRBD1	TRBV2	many	TGTGCCAGCATGCACCTGGCGGGACAGGTGGGGGGCGAGCAGTACTTC	CASMHLAGQVGGEQYF
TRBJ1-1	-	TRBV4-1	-	TGCGCCAGCAGCCAAGCGTTCGGGAACCCAGCAACTGAAGCTTTCTTT	CASSQAFGNPATEAFF
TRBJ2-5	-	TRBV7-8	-	TGTGCCAGCAGCCTACTCGGGACCCAGTACTTC	CASSLLGTQYF
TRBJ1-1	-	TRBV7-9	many	TGTGCCAGCAGACACCCGACCGTTGAAGCTTTCTTT	CASRHPTVEAFF
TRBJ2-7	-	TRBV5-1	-	TGCGCCAGCAGCCTACAGGGTCAGGAGTACTTC	CASSLQGQEYF